These 22 T cell receptor beta chains originate from one sample sequenced in a study of blood T cell repertoires in COVID-19. Here immunoSEQ multiplex PCR was the method, and the copy in TCRdb shows in-frame clones only, minus some. This table holds about 200,000 clones, about 80% found once. Sequenced sample: PBMCs or T cells enriched from blood (not recorded which). Source of these receptors: a man aged 40-55 years who had recovered from COVID-19.

The chain carries TRBV5-4 and TRBJ2-1; 10 bases are shared with TRBD2. Germline CDR1 and CDR2: SGHNT and YYREEE (reference sequence). The CDR3 extends over 16 amino acids. The V gene end was trimmed by 4 bases and the J gene end by 8 bases; junction bases not matched to a gene: 12. The CDR3: CASSRRSGGAFDEQFF. The CDR3 DNA is TGTGCCAGCAGCCGCCGAAGCGGGGGGGCATTCGATGAGCAGTTCTTC. Full variable domain (missing parts from reference TRBV5-4 and TRBJ2-1): ETGVTQSPTHLIKTRGQQVTLRCSSQSGHNTVSWYQQALGQGPQFIFQYYREEENGRGNFPPRFSGLQFPNYSSELNVNALELDDSALYLCASSRRSGGAFDEQFFGPGTRLTVL.

This clone was found once. The CDR3 loop is CASSYSVTAYSNQPQHF. As DNA, the CDR3 is TGTGCCAGCAGTTACTCGGTTACCGCGTATAGCAATCAGCCCCAGCATTTT. V usage is TRBV6-2 or TRBV6-3 and J usage is TRBJ1-5, with D unclear. V lost 0 bases and J 0 bases, leaving 12 bases between the germline ends. The CDR3 consists of 17 residues. Germline-derived CDR1 and CDR2 are MNHEY and SVGEGT.

The chain has TRBV7-2 and TRBJ2-7, with a possible D match to TRBD1 (5 bases). The CDR3 is 14 residues long. V dropped 4 bases and J dropped 7 bases, with 17 bases sitting between them. The germline V gene encodes CDR1 SGHTA and CDR2 FQGNSA. CDR3 DNA: TGTGCCAGCAGCTCCAGGGTAACCTCTACTGAGCAGTACTTC. The encoded protein is CASSSRVTSTEQYF.

The chain couples TRBV3-1 (or the pseudogene TRBV3-2) to TRBJ2-7; D is ambiguous. CDR3 length equals 12 residues. The germline V and J ends were trimmed by 4 bases and 10 bases, with 14 bases remaining between them. The germline V gene encodes CDR1 LGHDT and CDR2 YNNKEL (reference sequence). The CDR3 here is CASSLSRLTQYF. CDR3 coding DNA: TGTGCCAGCAGCCTTAGCCGACTGACTCAGTACTTC.

This chain links TRBV28 with TRBJ1-2; TRBD1 aligns across 7 bases. V trimming: 1 base; J trimming: 7 bases; junction bases outside the gene matches: 12. In germline, CDR1 is MDHEN, CDR2 SYDVKM. The length of the CDR3 is 16 residues. CDR3 sequence: CASSLYLTTGQGGYTF. Written as DNA, the CDR3 is TGTGCCAGCAGTTTATACCTAACGACAGGGCAAGGTGGCTACACCTTC.

On this clone itself: Relative to the germline gene, one junction end is altered; a read error may explain this. This sequence joins TRBV12-3 or TRBV12-4 and TRBJ1-1; no reliable D call. This CDR3 has 13 amino acids. CDR3 nucleotide sequence: TGTGCCAGCAGTTTAGCGCGGAACGCTGAAGCTTTCTTT. It is translated as CASSLARNAEAFF.

The chain recombines TRBV3-1 (or the pseudogene TRBV3-2) with TRBJ1-1; TRBD1 matches 10 bases. J was trimmed by 6 bases and V by 2 bases; bases with no gene match: 9. The CDR3 is made up of 16 amino acids. Germline loops: CDR1 LGHDT, CDR2 YNNKEL (reference sequence). The CDR3 protein is CASSQTGQGSSAEAFF. The CDR3 bases are TGTGCCAGCAGCCAAACGGGACAGGGGTCTTCGGCTGAAGCTTTCTTT.

The chain uses TRBV6-4 and TRBJ1-1, with D tentatively TRBD1 (6 bases). Germline assignment: CDR1 MRHNA and CDR2 SNTAGT. This CDR3 has 15 amino acids. V lost 6 bases to trimming and J lost 5 bases, with 19 bases between them. Written as DNA, the CDR3 is TGTGCCAGCAGGGCAAAACAGGGTTTTAATACTGAAGCTTTCTTT. Translation: CASRAKQGFNTEAFF.

The CDR3 loop reads CASSSTGNRREQYF. Written as DNA, the CDR3 is TGTGCCAGCAGCTCGACAGGGAATCGACGCGAGCAGTACTTC. This chain uses TRBV11-2 with TRBJ2-7, with 7 bases matching TRBD1. Germline trimming cut 4 bases from V and 6 bases from J; bases unmatched to any gene: 9. The CDR3 runs to 14 residues. Germline loops: CDR1 SGHAT, CDR2 FQNNGV. Variable domain in full (rest from reference TRBV11-2 and TRBJ2-7): EAGVAQSPRYKIIEKRQSVAFWCNPISGHATLYWYQQILGQGPKLLIQFQNNGVVDDSQLPKDRFSAERLKGVDSTLKIQPAKLEDSAVYLCASSSTGNRREQYFGPGTRLTVT.

This clone was found a few times. The chain couples TRBV27 to TRBJ1-1, with unresolved D. The CDR3 is 13 amino acids. Trimming left V 3 bases short and J 1 base short, with 6 bases between. Germline CDR1 MNHEY, CDR2 SMNVEV (reference sequence). The CDR3: CASSFSGNTEAFF. DNA of the CDR3: TGTGCCAGCAGTTTTTCAGGGAACACTGAAGCTTTCTTT.

The chain recombines TRBV6-5 with TRBJ1-6, with 9 bases identical to TRBD1. V was clipped by 4 bases and J by 17 bases; unmatched bases: 6. The CDR3 is made up of 12 amino acids. Germline V gene sequence: CDR1 MNHEY, CDR2 SVGAGI. In nucleotides, the CDR3 is TGTGCCAGCAGTTCACGGGGACAGGGTTTCCACTTT. Translated: CASSSRGQGFHF.

CDR3 sequence (DNA): TGTGCCAGCAGCTTGGCAGGGGCCCTCAATCAGCCCCAGCATTTT. Encoded protein: CASSLAGALNQPQHF. The chain uses TRBV5-6 and TRBJ1-5; D is possibly TRBD1 (6 bases). This CDR3 is built from 15 residues. The ends were cut back, 0 bases at V and 3 bases at J, with 10 bases in the middle. Germline-derived CDR1 and CDR2 are SGHDT and YYEEEE.

The chain is built from TRBV5-1 and TRBJ1-2, with D uncertain. Germline-derived CDR1 and CDR2 are SGHRS and YFSETQ. V was trimmed by 5 bases and J by 4 bases, leaving 15 bases between them. The CDR3 totals 14 residues. The CDR3 DNA sequence: TGCGCCAGCAGGGAGACGGGAAGGGCCTATGGCTACACCTTC. Residues: CASRETGRAYGYTF.

V is TRBV16 and J is TRBJ1-2; 7 bases map to TRBD1. The V and J ends lost 2 bases and 4 bases, in that order; junction bases with no gene match: 4. This CDR3 is built from 14 residues. Germline V gives CDR1 KGHSY, CDR2 FQNENV. The chain's CDR3 is CASSQVSGGYGYTF. The CDR3 DNA reads as TGTGCCAGCAGCCAAGTTTCAGGGGGCTATGGCTACACCTTC. The whole variable domain, filled in from reference TRBV16 and TRBJ1-2, reads GEEVAQTPKHLVRGEGQKAKLYCAPIKGHSYVFWYQQVLKNEFKFLISFQNENVFDETGMPKERFSAKCLPNSPCSLEIQATKLEDSAVYFCASSQVSGGYGYTFGSGTRLTVV.

This clone was observed once. The gene calls are TRBV5-6 and TRBJ2-2, with a weak D call TRBD1 (6 bases). The CDR3 runs 16 residues. Germline V gene data show CDR1 as SGHDT and CDR2 as YYEEEE. V was clipped by 3 bases and J by 8 bases, with 20 bases between them. CDR3 nucleotides: TGTGCCAGCAGCTCGAGCGGCCAGGGGAGAGGAGGGGAGCTGTTTTTT. This translates into CASSSSGQGRGGELFF.

This clone was picked up one time. V and J are TRBV20-1 and TRBJ1-6, with D uncertain. The V gene's germline CDR1 is DFQATT and CDR2 SNEGSKA (reference sequence). CDR3 size: 13 residues. Deletions cut 3 bases from V and 3 bases from J, with 6 bases between. The CDR3 protein is CSASSNYNSPLHF. In DNA form, the CDR3 reads TGCAGTGCTAGTTCCAACTATAATTCACCCCTCCACTTT.

This chain joins TRBV7-2 and TRBJ2-5; 8 bases fit TRBD2. Germline CDR1 is SGHTA and CDR2 is FQGNSA. This CDR3 has 14 residues. Trimming took 2 bases from V and 5 from J; bases not matched to a gene: 4. CDR3 loop: CASSLLTSGETQYF. The CDR3 nucleotides read TGTGCCAGCAGCTTACTTACTAGCGGCGAGACCCAGTACTTC.

This sequence joins TRBV5-5 and TRBJ1-1; D is perhaps TRBD1 (6 bases). The CDR3 spans 13 residues. With 5 bases removed from V and 11 bases from J, the gap between germline ends came to 19 bases. Germline CDR1 reads SGHKS; CDR2 reads YYEKEE (reference sequence). As DNA, the CDR3 is TGTGCCAGCAGATTCACAGGGAAAATGGAGGCTTTCTTT. Its protein product is CASRFTGKMEAFF.

The V and J genes are TRBV28 and TRBJ1-1; D unresolved. V shed 5 bases and J shed 3 bases, with 10 bases lying between them. This CDR3 is 13 amino acids long. The germline CDR1 and CDR2 sequences are MDHEN and SYDVKM. The CDR3 loop is CASSRTGYTEAFF. The CDR3 nucleotides read TGTGCCAGCAGTAGAACCGGGTACACTGAAGCTTTCTTT.

Only one count was recorded for this clone. The rearrangement joins TRBV11-2 to TRBJ1-4; D is ambiguous. The CDR3 is 15 residues long. In germline, CDR1 is SGHAT, CDR2 FQNNGV. V gave up 0 bases and J gave up 0 bases, with 5 bases separating them. The DNA of the CDR3 is TGTGCCAGCAGCTTAGACAGAACAACTAATGAAAAACTGTTTTTT. Residues: CASSLDRTTNEKLFF.

This clone was recorded only once. At one end the junction does not follow the germline gene, possibly because of a read error. The J gene is TRBJ1-2, the V gene TRBV10-1; 10 bases fit TRBD1. CDR3 length: 12 amino acids. Germline CDR1 reads WNHNN; CDR2 reads SYGVQD (reference sequence). This chain's CDR3 is CASSAGQGSPSF. CDR3 DNA: TGCGCCAGCAGTGCGGGACAGGGGTCCCCCAGCTTC.

The V call is TRBV27, the J call TRBJ1-1; 7 positions agree with TRBD1. The CDR3 extends over 17 amino acids. V lost 4 bases, J lost 0 bases, and 11 bases stayed unmatched. Germline V CDR1 and CDR2: MNHEY, SMNVEV (reference sequence). CDR3 sequence (DNA): TGTGCCAGCAGTTCGCTAGTTGGGACAGTCATGAACACTGAAGCTTTCTTT. It codes for CASSSLVGTVMNTEAFF.